This T cell receptor (beta chain) was captured in a study of Ad26.COV2.S vaccination and SARS-CoV-2 variants (dated by TCRdb to the early 2020s). Study-wide context: Donors in the vaccine arm were drawn from COV1001, a multicentre, randomized, double-blind, placebo-controlled phase I-IIa trial testing Ad26.COV2.S in healthy adults. Dosing of Ad26.COV2.S was intramuscular, at either 5x10^10 or 1x10^11 viral particles, delivered as one shot or as two shots spaced 56 days apart. TCRbeta repertoire sequencing served as the tool for gauging how specific and how broad the SARS-CoV-2-reactive T cell receptors were following Ad26.COV2.S vaccination. The TCR-sequenced set comprised around 32 samples: 19 Ad26.COV2.S vaccine recipients, 5 placebo recipients and 8 SARS-CoV-2 convalescent individuals. Trial participants were randomized into five groups of five, in which low-dose or high-dose Ad26.COV2.S was given once or twice, or placebo was given on both occasions. Throughout the experiments and outcome assessment, investigators stayed blinded to trial group allocation.

Paper-wide results and their limitations: The authors noted that the TCR breadth and depth analyses may have underestimated total T cell responses. The study was not powered to compare responses between vaccine doses or regimens. Compared with placebo recipients, Ad26.COV2.S recipients showed higher spike-specific TCR breadth (P = 0.0014). Comparable non-spike TCR breadth was observed between vaccine and placebo recipients, consistent with only spike being contained in the vaccine. After vaccination, substantial breadth of spike-specific CD8+ and CD4+ T cell responses was reported.

The intended sense of this specimen's treatment or condition label: around 19 received Ad26.COV2.S at low or high dose, single or two shots; several received placebo; per-sample allocation not given. Repertoires of vaccine and placebo recipients were sequenced from samples collected on day 63 after the first injection. Between 29 July and 7 August 2020, Cohort 1b enrolled some 25 adults aged 18-55 years at one site in Boston, USA. As a vaccine, Ad26.COV2.S was a replication-incompetent adenovirus type 26 vector that expressed a prefusion-stabilized SARS-CoV-2 spike protein derived from the original Wuhan strain. With respect to this clone: Its specific antigen is unknown. No much larger clone is present one base from it, and per-base qualities are unavailable.

The CDR3, from cysteine to phenylalanine, totals 15 residues. CDR3 DNA only is kept here, 45 bases in frame from base 1. Taken from the germline V gene, the CDR1 and CDR2 loops are SGHRS and YFSETQ. V trim: 3 bases; J trim: 4 bases; unmatched bases: 5. TCRbeta CDR3 regions were sequenced with the immunoSEQ Assay. After extraction, genomic DNA underwent amplification by bias-controlled multiplex PCR, followed by high-throughput sequencing. Per the source publication's procedure: To quantify the absolute abundance of every unique TCRbeta CDR3 region, sequences were collapsed and filtered. Usable DNA was measured by amplifying reference genes present in all nucleated cells, and TCRbeta template counts were normalized to that usable DNA to estimate T cell fraction. Repertoire TCRs were annotated as SARS-CoV-2-specific when V gene, CDR3 amino acid sequence and J gene were exactly matched to a known reactive TCR set. MIRA supplied the reference SARS-CoV-2 TCR set, which was filtered for enrichment in COVID-19-positive ImmuneCODE repertoires so that public or cross-reactive TCRs were removed. Based on the MIRA antigens, annotated TCRs were further analysed at the level of specific ORF or position within ORF. Breadth was defined as the number of annotated unique rearrangements divided by the total number of unique productive rearrangements, and depth was defined as the summed frequency of the annotated unique rearrangements. Two-sided Wilcoxon rank-sum tests were used to compare TCR breadth between groups. TCRdb's version of the immuneACCESS table is confined to in-frame rearrangements and falls short of the full clone set. An unresolved V gene accounts for under half of the shortfall where checked; the remainder is of unknown origin. D and trimming were read from the DNA, whereas the V and J calls and clone size are those reported in that table. In this sample the table shows about 250,000 clones, around 87% of which occur a single time. About 3.1% of the sample is taken by the ten largest.

The chain couples TRBV5-1 to TRBJ2-2, with 8 junctional bases fitting TRBD2. This clonotype was obtained from a person aged 18-60 years who received the Ad26.COV2.S COVID-19 vaccine or a placebo. Source: peripheral blood, taken in a trial of Ad26.COV2.S vaccine versus placebo. This receptor has the CDR3 CASSSGGGGTGELFF. The nucleotide sequence is TGCGCCAGCAGCTCGGGAGGGGGAGGCACCGGGGAGCTGTTTTTT.